This TCR beta chain is drawn from a study of OX40 agonist ivuxolimab in advanced cancers. Repertoires were generated with immunoSEQ multiplex PCR, while TCRdb's copy carries only in-frame clones and drops some. Among approximately 49,000 clones listed, about 83% were seen once. This clone has just one count. Trimming at V came to 5 bases and at J to 3 bases, leaving 6 bases not matched to a gene. Germline V lookup: CDR1 SGHVS, CDR2 FQNEAQ. The CDR3 spans 15 residues. The chain combines TRBV7-8 with TRBJ1-4; 7 bases are shared with TRBD1. Here the sequenced sample was CD4+ or CD8+ T cells sorted from blood, taken in a trial of the OX40 agonist ivuxolimab. The source is an adult with an advanced solid tumor such as melanoma, head and neck, liver or kidney cancer. The CDR3 DNA reads as TGTGCCAGCAGCCCTTTAGGGGGCTCTAATGAAAAACTGTTTTTT. Its translation: CASSPLGGSNEKLFF.